This T cell receptor (beta chain) was captured by sequencing in a study of CD8 T cells in ankylosing spondylitis. Study observations and caveats: In ankylosing spondylitis patients, matched synovial fluid reportedly showed significant enrichment of disease-linked clones. A motif of 8 or 9 highly homologous TCR beta variants was seen as apparently characteristic of ankylosing spondylitis blood. Past research had described some motif variants in reactive arthritis synovial fluid and blood.

TCR beta libraries were made by quantitative 5'-RACE with molecular barcodes. TCRdb redid the calling of the 5' RACE reads with MiXCR, one entry per CDR3 protein. The data show under 200,000 distinct CDR3 sequences, with 11% seen just once and about 28% held by the top ten. This clonotype has at least ten counts. Its antigen is as yet unknown. This CDR3 is built from 15 residues. V lost 0 bases to trimming and J lost 1 base, with 8 bases between them. The sample consisted of blood, either unsorted or a sorted T cell fraction (not recorded which). V is TRBV12-3 or TRBV12-4 and J is TRBJ2-3; D ambiguous. This receptor was obtained from a male donor with ankylosing spondylitis or in good health (not recorded which). CDR3 sequence reads: CASSLAGSGTDTQYF. The CDR3 coding sequence is TGTGCCAGCAGTTTAGCGGGGTCCGGCACAGATACGCAGTATTTT.